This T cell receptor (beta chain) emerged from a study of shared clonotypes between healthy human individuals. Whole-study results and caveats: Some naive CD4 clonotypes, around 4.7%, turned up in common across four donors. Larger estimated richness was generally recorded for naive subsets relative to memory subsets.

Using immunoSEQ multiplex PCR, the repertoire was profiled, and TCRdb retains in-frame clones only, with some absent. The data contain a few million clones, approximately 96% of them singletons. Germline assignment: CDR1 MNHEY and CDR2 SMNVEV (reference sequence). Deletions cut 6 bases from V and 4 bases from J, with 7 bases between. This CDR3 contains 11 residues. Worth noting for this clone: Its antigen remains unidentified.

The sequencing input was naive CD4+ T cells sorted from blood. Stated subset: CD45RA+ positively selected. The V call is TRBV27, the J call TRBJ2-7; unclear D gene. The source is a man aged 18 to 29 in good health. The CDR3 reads CASSQGYEQYF. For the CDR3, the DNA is TGTGCCAGCAGCCAAGGGTACGAGCAGTACTTC.